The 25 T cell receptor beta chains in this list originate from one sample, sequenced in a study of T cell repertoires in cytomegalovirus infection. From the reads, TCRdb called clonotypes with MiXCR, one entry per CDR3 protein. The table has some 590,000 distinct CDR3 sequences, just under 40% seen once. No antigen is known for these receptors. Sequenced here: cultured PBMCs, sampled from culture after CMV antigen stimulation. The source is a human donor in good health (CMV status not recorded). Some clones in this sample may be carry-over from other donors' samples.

Here the CDR3 reads CASSLGSMGYTDTQYF. The DNA of the CDR3 is TGTGCCAGCAGCTTAGGGTCAATGGGTTACACAGATACGCAGTATTTT. The rearrangement uses TRBV7-9 and TRBJ2-3; D is uncertain. Trimming removed 1 base from V and 2 bases from J, with 13 bases in between. CDR1 SEHNR and CDR2 FQNEAQ come from the germline V gene (reference sequence). The CDR3 totals 16 residues.

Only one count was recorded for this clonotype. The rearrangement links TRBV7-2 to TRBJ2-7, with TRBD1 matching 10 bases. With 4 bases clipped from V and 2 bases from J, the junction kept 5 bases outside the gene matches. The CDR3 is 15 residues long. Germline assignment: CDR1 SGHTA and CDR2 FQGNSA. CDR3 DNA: TGTGCCAGCAGCTACAGACAGGGGGCCGCCTACGAGCAGTACTTC. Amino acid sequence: CASSYRQGAAYEQYF.

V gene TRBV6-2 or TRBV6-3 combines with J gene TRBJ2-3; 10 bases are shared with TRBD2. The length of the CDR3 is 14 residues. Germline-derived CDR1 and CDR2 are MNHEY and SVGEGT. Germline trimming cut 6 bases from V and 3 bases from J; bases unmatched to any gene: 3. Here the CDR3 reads CASSKTSGTDTQYF. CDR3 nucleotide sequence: TGTGCCAGCAGCAAGACTAGCGGGACAGATACGCAGTATTTT.

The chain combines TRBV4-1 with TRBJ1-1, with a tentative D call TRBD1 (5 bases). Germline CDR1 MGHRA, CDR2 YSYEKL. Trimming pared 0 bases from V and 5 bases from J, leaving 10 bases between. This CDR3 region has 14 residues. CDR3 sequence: CASSQDSRQTEAFF. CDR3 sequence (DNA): TGCGCCAGCAGCCAAGATTCGAGACAGACTGAAGCTTTCTTT.

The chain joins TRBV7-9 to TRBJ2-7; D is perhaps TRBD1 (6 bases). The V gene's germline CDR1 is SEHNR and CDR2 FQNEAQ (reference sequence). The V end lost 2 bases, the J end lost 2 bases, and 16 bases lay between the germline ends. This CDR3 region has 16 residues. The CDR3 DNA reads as TGTGCCAGCAGCTTAACGCCTGGACAGAGTCCCTACGAGCAGTACTTC. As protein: CASSLTPGQSPYEQYF.

CDR3 nucleotides: TGTGCCAGCAGTTTATCACCCGGGGGTTTGGAGCAGTACTTC. Its translation is CASSLSPGGLEQYF. V and J are TRBV28 and TRBJ2-7, with D possibly being TRBD2 (6 bases). Looked up from germline, CDR1 is MDHEN and CDR2 is SYDVKM. The CDR3 totals 14 residues. V was shortened by 1 base and J by 7 bases, with 14 bases between the two germline ends.

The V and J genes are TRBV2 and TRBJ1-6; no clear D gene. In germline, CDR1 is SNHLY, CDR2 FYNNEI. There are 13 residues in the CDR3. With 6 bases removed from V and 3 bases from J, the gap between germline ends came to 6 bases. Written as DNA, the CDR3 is TGTGCCAGCAGGTCGGACTATAATTCACCCCTCCACTTT. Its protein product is CASRSDYNSPLHF.

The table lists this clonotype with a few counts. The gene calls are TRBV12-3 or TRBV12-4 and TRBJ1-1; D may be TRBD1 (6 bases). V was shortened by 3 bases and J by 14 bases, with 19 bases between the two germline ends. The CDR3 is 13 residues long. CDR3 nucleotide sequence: TGTGCCAGCAGTTTGGGCTGGGGGGCGCATGGGTTCTTT. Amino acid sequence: CASSLGWGAHGFF.

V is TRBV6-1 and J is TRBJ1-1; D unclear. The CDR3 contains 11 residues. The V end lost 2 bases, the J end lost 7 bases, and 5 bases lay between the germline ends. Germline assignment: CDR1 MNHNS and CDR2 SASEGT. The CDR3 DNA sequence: TGTGCCAGCAGTGAACTCGGTGAAGCTTTCTTT. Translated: CASSELGEAFF.

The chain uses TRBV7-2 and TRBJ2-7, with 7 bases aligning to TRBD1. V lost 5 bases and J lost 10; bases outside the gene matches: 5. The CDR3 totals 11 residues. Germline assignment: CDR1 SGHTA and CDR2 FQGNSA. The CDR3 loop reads CASSSNRGQYF. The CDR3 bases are TGTGCCAGCAGCAGCAACAGGGGCCAGTACTTC.

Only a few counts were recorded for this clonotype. CDR3 sequence: CASREDPLGTEAFF. The DNA for the CDR3 is TGTGCCAGCAGAGAGGACCCACTCGGGACTGAAGCTTTCTTT. This chain connects TRBV5-4 to TRBJ1-1; D gene uncertain. The CDR3 has 14 residues. CDR1 is SGHNT, CDR2 YYREEE, per germline (reference sequence). V lost 5 bases to trimming and J lost 5 bases, with 16 bases between them.

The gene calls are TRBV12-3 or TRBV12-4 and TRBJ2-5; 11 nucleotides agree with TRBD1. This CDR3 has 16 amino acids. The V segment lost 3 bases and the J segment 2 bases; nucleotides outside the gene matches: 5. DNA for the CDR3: TGTGCCAGCAGTTTCGGGACAGGGGGGCCTCAAGAGACCCAGTACTTC. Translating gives CASSFGTGGPQETQYF.

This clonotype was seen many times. The CDR3 here is CASSLVSGAVNTEAFF. The CDR3, as DNA: TGTGCCAGCAGCTTAGTATCCGGGGCAGTGAACACTGAAGCTTTCTTT. The V call is TRBV7-2, the J call TRBJ1-1; weak D call: TRBD1 (5 bases). Trimming removed 1 base at V and 0 bases at J, with 12 bases between. The germline CDR1 and CDR2 sequences are SGHTA and FQGNSA. There are 16 residues in the CDR3.

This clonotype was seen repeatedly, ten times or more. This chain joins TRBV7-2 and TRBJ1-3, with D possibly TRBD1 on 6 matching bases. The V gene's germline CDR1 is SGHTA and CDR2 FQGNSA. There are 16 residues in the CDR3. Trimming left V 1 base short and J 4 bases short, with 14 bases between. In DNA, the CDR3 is TGTGCCAGCAGCTTAGATTCCGGGACAACCGGAAACACCATATATTTT. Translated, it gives CASSLDSGTTGNTIYF.

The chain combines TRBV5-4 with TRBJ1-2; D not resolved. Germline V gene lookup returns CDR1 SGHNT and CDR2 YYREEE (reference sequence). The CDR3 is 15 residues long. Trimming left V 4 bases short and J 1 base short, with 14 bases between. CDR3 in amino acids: CASSQNRAINYGYTF. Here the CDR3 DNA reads TGTGCCAGCAGCCAGAACCGGGCTATTAACTATGGCTACACCTTC. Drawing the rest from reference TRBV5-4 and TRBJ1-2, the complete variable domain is ETGVTQSPTHLIKTRGQQVTLRCSSQSGHNTVSWYQQALGQGPQFIFQYYREEENGRGNFPPRFSGLQFPNYSSELNVNALELDDSALYLCASSQNRAINYGYTFGSGTRLTVV.

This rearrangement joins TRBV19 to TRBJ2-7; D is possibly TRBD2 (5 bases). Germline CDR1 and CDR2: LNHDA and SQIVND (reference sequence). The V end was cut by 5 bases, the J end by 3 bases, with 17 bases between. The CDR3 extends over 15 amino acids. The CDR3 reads CASSRGPSGIYEQYF. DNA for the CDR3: TGTGCCAGTAGTCGAGGACCCTCGGGGATCTACGAGCAGTACTTC.

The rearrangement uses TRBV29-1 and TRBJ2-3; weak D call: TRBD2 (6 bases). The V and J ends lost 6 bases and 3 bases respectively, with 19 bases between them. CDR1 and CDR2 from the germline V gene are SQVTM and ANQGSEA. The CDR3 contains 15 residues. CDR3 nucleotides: TGCAGCGTGAGTCCCCGGGACCTAGCGACAGATACGCAGTATTTT. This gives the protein CSVSPRDLATDTQYF.

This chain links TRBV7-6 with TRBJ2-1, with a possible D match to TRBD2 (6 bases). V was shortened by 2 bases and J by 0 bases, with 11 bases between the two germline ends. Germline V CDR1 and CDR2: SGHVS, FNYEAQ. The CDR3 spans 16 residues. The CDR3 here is CASSLTGSSSYNEQFF. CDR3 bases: TGTGCCAGCAGCTTAACCGGGAGTAGCTCCTACAATGAGCAGTTCTTC.

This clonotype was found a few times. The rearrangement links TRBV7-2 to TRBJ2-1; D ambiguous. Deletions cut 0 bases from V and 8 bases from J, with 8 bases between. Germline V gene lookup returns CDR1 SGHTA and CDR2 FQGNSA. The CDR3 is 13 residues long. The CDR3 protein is CASSLARSDEQFF. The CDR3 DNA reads TGTGCCAGCAGCTTAGCCCGGAGCGATGAGCAGTTCTTC.

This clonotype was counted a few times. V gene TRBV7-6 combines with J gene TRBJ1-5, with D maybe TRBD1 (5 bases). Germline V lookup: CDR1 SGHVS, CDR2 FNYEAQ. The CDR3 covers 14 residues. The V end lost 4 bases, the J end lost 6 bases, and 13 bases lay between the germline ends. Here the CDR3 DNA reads TGTGCCAGCAGCTCCTTAGGGGAGGGTCAGCCCCAGCATTTT. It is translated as CASSSLGEGQPQHF.

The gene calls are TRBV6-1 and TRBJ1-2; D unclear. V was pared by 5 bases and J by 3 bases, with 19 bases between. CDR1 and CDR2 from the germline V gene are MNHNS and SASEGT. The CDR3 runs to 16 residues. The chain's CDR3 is CASSKPQALRYYGYTF. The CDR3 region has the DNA TGTGCCAGCAGTAAACCCCAGGCGTTGCGGTACTATGGCTACACCTTC.

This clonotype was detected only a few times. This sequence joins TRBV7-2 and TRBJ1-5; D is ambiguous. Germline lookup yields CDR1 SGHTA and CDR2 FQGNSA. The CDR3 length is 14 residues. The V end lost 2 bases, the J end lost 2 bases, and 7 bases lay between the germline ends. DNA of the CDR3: TGTGCCAGCAGCTTAAGGTTTGGCAATCAGCCCCAGCATTTT. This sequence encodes CASSLRFGNQPQHF.

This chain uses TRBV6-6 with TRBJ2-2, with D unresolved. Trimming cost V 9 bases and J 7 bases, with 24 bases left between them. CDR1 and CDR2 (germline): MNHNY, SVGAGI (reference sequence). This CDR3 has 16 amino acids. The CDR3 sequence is CASNPLGLNNGGELFF. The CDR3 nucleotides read TGTGCCAGTAACCCATTGGGCCTCAACAACGGCGGGGAGCTGTTTTTT.

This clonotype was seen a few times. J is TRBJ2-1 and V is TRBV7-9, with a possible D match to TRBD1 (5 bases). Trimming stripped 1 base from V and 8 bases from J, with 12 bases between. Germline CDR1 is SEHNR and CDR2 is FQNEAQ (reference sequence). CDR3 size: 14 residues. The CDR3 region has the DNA TGTGCCAGCAGCTTAGAGGGGCGCAGATATGAGCAGTTCTTC. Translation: CASSLEGRRYEQFF.

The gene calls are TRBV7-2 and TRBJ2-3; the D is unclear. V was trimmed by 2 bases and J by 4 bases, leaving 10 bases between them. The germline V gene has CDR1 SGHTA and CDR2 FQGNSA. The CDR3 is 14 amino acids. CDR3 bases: TGTGCCAGCAGCTTAAAGATGGGCTCAGATACGCAGTATTTT. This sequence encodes CASSLKMGSDTQYF.